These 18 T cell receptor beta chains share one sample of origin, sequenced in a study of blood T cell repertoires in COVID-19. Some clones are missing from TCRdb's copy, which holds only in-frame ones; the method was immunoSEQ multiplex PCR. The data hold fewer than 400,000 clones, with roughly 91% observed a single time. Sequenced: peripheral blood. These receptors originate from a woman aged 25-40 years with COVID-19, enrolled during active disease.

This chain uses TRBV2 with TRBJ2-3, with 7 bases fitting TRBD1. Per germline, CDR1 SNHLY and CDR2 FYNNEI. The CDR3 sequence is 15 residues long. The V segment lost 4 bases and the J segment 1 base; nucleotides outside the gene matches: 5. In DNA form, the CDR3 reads TGTGCCAGCAGTGCTAGACAGGGCGGCACAGATACGCAGTATTTT. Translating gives CASSARQGGTDTQYF.

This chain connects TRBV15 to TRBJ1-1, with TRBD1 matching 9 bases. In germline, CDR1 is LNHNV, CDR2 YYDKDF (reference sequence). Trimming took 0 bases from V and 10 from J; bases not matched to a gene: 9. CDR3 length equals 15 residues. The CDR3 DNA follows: TGTGCCACCAGCAGAGATCGTGGGACAGGGTTTCTAGCTTTCTTT. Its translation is CATSRDRGTGFLAFF.

The CDR3 bases are TGTGCCAGCAGTGAAGCCGCTTACAGGGTTCGCTACACCTTC. Translated: CASSEAAYRVRYTF. This chain connects TRBV6-1 to TRBJ1-2; maybe TRBD1 (6 bases). Germline CDR1 reads MNHNS; CDR2 reads SASEGT. CDR3 length equals 14 residues. With 0 bases removed from V and 9 bases from J, the gap between germline ends came to 14 bases.

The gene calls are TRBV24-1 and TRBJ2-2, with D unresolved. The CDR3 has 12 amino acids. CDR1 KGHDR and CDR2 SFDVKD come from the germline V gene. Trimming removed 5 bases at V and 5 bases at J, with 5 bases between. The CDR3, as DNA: TGTGCCACCAGTGGAGGAACCGGGGAGCTGTTTTTT. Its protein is CATSGGTGELFF.

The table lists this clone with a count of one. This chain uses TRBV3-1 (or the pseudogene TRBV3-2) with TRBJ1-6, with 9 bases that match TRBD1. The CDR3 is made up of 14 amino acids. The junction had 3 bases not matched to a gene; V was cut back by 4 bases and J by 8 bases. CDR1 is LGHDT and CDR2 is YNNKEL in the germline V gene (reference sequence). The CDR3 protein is CASSRRTGDSPLHF. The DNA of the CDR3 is TGTGCCAGCAGCCGCCGGACAGGGGATTCACCCCTCCACTTT.

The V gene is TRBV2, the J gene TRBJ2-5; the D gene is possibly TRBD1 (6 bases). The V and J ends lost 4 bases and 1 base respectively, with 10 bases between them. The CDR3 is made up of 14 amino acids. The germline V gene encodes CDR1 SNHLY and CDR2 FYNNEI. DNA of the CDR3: TGTGCCAGCAGTGTTGACAGGAGCCAAGAGACCCAGTACTTC. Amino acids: CASSVDRSQETQYF.

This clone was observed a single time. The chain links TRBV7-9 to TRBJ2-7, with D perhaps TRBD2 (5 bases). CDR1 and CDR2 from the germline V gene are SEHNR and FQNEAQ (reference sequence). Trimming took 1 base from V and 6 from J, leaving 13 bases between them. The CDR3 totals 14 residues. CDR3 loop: CASSLEGALGEQYF. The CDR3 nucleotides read TGTGCCAGCAGCTTAGAGGGAGCCCTCGGCGAGCAGTACTTC. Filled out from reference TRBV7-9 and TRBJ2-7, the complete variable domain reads DTGVSQNPRHKITKRGQNVTFRCDPISEHNRLYWYRQTLGQGPEFLTYFQNEAQLEKSRLLSDRFSAERPKGSFSTLEIQRTEQGDSAMYLCASSLEGALGEQYFGPGTRLTVT.

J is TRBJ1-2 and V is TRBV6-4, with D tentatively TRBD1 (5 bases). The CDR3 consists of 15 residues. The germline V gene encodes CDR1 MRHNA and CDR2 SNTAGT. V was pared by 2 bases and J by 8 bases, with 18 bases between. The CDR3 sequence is CASSDNWAGRQGYTF. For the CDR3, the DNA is TGTGCCAGCAGTGACAATTGGGCAGGGCGACAGGGCTACACCTTC.

DNA for the CDR3: TGTGCCAGCAGTCCCACGGGGGCTGGAAACACCATATATTTT. Its protein is CASSPTGAGNTIYF. This chain joins TRBV28 and TRBJ1-3; perhaps TRBD1 as D (5 bases). The CDR3 contains 14 residues. Between the trimmed V and J ends, which lost 5 bases and 2 bases, there was a span of 10 bases. Germline-derived CDR1 and CDR2 are MDHEN and SYDVKM.

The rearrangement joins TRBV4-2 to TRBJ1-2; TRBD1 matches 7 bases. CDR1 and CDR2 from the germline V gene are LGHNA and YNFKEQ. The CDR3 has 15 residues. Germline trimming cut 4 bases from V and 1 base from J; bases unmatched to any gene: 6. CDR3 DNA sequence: TGTGCCAGCAGCCGAGGGACAGTAAATAACTATGGCTACACCTTC. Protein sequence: CASSRGTVNNYGYTF.

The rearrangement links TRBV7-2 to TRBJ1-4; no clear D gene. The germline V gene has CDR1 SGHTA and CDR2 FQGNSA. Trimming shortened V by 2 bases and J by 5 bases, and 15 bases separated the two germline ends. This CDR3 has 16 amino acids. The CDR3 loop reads CASSLNSWQANEKLFF. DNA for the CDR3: TGTGCCAGCAGCTTAAATTCGTGGCAGGCCAATGAAAAACTGTTTTTT.

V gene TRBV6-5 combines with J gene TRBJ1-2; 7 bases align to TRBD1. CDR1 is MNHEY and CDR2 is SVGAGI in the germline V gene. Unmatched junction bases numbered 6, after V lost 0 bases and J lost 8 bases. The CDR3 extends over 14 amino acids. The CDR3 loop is CASSYSRDSRGYTF. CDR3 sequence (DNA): TGTGCCAGCAGTTACTCCCGGGACAGTCGAGGCTACACCTTC.

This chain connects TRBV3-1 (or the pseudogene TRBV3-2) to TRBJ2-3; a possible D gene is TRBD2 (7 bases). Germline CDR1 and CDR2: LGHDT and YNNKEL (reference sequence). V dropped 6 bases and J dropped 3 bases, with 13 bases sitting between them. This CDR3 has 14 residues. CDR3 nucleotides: TGTGCCAGCAGGGGGAGGGGGGTGACAGATACGCAGTATTTT. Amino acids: CASRGRGVTDTQYF.

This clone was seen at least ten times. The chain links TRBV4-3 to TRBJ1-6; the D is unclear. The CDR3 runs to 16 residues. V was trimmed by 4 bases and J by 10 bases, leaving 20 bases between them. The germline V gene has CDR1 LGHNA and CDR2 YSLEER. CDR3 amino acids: CASSPKDEGEVSPLHF. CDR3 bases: TGCGCCAGCAGCCCCAAAGACGAGGGTGAAGTATCACCCCTCCACTTT.

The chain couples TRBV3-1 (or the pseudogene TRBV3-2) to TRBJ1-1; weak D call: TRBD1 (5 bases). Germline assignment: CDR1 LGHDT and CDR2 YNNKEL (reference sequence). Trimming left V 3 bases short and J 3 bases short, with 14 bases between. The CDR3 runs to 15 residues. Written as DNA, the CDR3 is TGTGCCAGCAGCCACTCGCTGGGGGGGTACACTGAAGCTTTCTTT. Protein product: CASSHSLGGYTEAFF.

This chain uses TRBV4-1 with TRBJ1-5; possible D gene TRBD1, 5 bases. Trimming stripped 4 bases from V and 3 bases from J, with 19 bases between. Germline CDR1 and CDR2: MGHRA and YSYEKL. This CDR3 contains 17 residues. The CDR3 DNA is TGCGCCAGCAGCCCCGGAGGGGAGGAGTGGAACAATCAGCCCCAGCATTTT. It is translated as CASSPGGEEWNNQPQHF.

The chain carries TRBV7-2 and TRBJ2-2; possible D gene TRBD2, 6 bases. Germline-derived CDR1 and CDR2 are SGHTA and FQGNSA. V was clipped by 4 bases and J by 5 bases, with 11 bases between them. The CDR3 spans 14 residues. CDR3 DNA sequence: TGTGCCAGCAGCTATCGGGCGGGAACCGGGGAGCTGTTTTTT. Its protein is CASSYRAGTGELFF.

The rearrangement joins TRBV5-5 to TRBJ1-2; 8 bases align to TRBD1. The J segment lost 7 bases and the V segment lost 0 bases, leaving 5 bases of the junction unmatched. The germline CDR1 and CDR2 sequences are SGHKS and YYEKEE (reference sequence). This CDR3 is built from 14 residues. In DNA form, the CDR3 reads TGTGCCAGCAGCTTGGCCAGACAGGGGATTGGCTACACCTTC. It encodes CASSLARQGIGYTF. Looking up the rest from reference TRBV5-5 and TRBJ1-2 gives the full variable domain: DAGVTQSPTHLIKTRGQQVTLRCSPISGHKSVSWYQQVLGQGPQFIFQYYEKEERGRGNFPDRFSARQFPNYSSELNVNALLLGDSALYLCASSLARQGIGYTFGSGTRLTVV.